This T cell receptor beta chain was identified during a study of blood T cells in healthy people across ages. Note on this clonotype: Its cognate antigen is unknown.

A sample-barcoded 5' primer and a J-beta primer mix were used in a second PCR of roughly 6 to 12 cycles. A template-switch adaptor containing 12 random nucleotides labeled each cDNA molecule. Via MiXCR, TCRdb re-called the 5' RACE reads, giving one row per CDR3 protein. The data show hundreds of thousands of distinct CDR3 sequences, approximately 44% seen once. This CDR3 is 16 amino acids long. The V gene lost 4 bases and the J gene lost 4 bases, with 17 bases spanning the gap. Germline lookup yields CDR1 MNHEY and CDR2 SMNVEV (reference sequence). Study-wide results and limits: In the absence of known donor CMV status, changes in expanded clonotypes were possibly confounded.

The chain combines TRBV27 with TRBJ2-1; D is perhaps TRBD1 or TRBD2 (5 bases each). Source material: blood. This TCR derives from a man aged 55-75 years in good health. For the CDR3, the DNA is TGTGCCAGCAGTTGGGACCACGCTCGGGTGTACAATGAGCAGTTCTTC. Protein: CASSWDHARVYNEQFF.